Detailed here is one T cell receptor (beta chain). This sample is drawn from a study of blood T cells in healthy people across ages. The CDR3 covers 18 residues. Germline CDR1 and CDR2: DFQATT and SNEGSKA (reference sequence). The V gene end was trimmed by 1 base and the J gene end by 1 base; junction bases not matched to a gene: 12. A second PCR of 7 to 11 cycles used a sample-barcoded 5' primer and a J-beta primer mix. One entry per CDR3 protein, called by TCRdb with MiXCR from the 5' RACE reads. The data show about 540,000 distinct CDR3 sequences, 24% seen once. In addition, the sample was reused for a study of T cells of mothers and their children.

V and J are TRBV20-1 and TRBJ1-4, with 7 bases lining up with TRBD1. Sequencing used blood. The sequence was obtained from a boy aged 5-17 years in good health. The DNA for the CDR3 is TGCAGTGCTAGAGTGTCAGGGGGGGTCAGGGGAACTAATGAAAAACTGTTTTTT. Residues: CSARVSGGVRGTNEKLFF.